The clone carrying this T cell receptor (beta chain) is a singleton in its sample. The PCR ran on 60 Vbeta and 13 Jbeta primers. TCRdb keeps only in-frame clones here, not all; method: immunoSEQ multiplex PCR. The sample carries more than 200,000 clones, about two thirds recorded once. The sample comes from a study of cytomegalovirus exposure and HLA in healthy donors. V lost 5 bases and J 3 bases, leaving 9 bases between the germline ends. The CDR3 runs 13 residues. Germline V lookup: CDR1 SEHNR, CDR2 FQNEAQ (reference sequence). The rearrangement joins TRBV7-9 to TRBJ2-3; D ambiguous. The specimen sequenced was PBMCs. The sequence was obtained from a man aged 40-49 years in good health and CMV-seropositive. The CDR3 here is CASSEIVTDTQYF. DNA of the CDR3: TGTGCCAGCAGCGAAATAGTGACAGATACGCAGTATTTT. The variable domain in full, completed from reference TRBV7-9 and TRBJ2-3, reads DTGVSQNPRHKITKRGQNVTFRCDPISEHNRLYWYRQTLGQGPEFLTYFQNEAQLEKSRLLSDRFSAERPKGSFSTLEIQRTEQGDSAMYLCASSEIVTDTQYFGPGTRLTVL.